What follows are 8 T cell receptor beta chains derived from one specimen sequenced in a study of blood T cell repertoires in COVID-19. Sequencing used immunoSEQ multiplex PCR; TCRdb keeps in-frame clones, though not all of them. This sample has some 140,000 clones, with around 83% found just once. Sequencing used peripheral blood. The receptors shown here come from a woman aged 55-69 years with acute or convalescent COVID-19.

For this clone: The junction shows a germline mismatch at one end, possibly a read error. This chain joins TRBV7-7 and TRBJ2-7, with 8 bases fitting TRBD2. CDR3 length: 14 residues. CDR1 and CDR2 (germline): SSHAT, FNYEAQ (reference sequence). The CDR3 sequence is CASSLAGGVGEQYF. The DNA of the CDR3 is TGTGCTAGCAGCTTAGCCGGGGGGGTTGGTGAGCAGTACTTC. Full variable domain (remainder filled in from reference TRBV7-7 and TRBJ2-7): GAGVSQSPRYKVTKRGQDVTLRCDPISSHATLYWYQQALGQGPEFLTYFNYEAQPDKSGLPSDRFSAERPEGSISTLTIQRTEQRDSAMYRCASSLAGGVGEQYFGPGTRLTVT.

This rearrangement joins TRBV14 to TRBJ1-2, with 9 bases lining up with TRBD1. Germline CDR1 and CDR2: SGHDN and FVKESK. Trimming at V came to 1 base and at J to 6 bases, leaving 3 bases not matched to a gene. The CDR3 loop spans 14 amino acids. The CDR3 region is CASSQGQGDDGYTF. For the CDR3, the DNA is TGTGCCAGCAGCCAAGGACAGGGGGACGATGGCTACACCTTC.

CDR3: CSVGDADEKLFF. The DNA for the CDR3 is TGCAGCGTTGGAGATGCAGATGAAAAACTGTTTTTT. The chain joins TRBV29-1 to TRBJ1-4; D gene unclear. There are 12 residues in the CDR3. Looked up from germline, CDR1 is SQVTM and CDR2 is ANQGSEA. The germline V and J ends were trimmed by 4 bases and 6 bases, with 9 bases remaining between them.

This chain links TRBV20-1 with TRBJ2-2, with 9 positions matching TRBD2. The CDR3 is made up of 17 amino acids. The V segment lost 3 bases and the J segment 0 bases; nucleotides outside the gene matches: 8. Germline values: CDR1 DFQATT, CDR2 SNEGSKA (reference sequence). CDR3: CSASVSGGRSNTGELFF. For the CDR3, the DNA is TGCAGTGCTAGTGTTAGCGGGGGCCGATCGAACACCGGGGAGCTGTTTTTT.

The V and J genes are TRBV5-1 and TRBJ1-2, with TRBD1 matching over 10 bases. This CDR3 has 15 amino acids. The germline V gene encodes CDR1 SGHRS and CDR2 YFSETQ. Germline trimming cut 5 bases from V and 7 bases from J; bases unmatched to any gene: 11. Written as DNA, the CDR3 is TGCGCCAGCAGGACAGGGGGCGAAATTAATTCTGGCTACACCTTC. This codes for CASRTGGEINSGYTF.

The chain has TRBV7-2 and TRBJ1-5, with D maybe TRBD1 (6 bases). The ends were cut back, 5 bases at V and 7 bases at J, with 18 bases in the middle. Germline CDR1 and CDR2: SGHTA and FQGNSA. CDR3 size: 15 residues. CDR3 DNA: TGTGCCAGCAGCCCTCTACAGGGCCCAGGGCAGCCCCAGCATTTT. Its translation: CASSPLQGPGQPQHF.

This chain links TRBV11-2 with TRBJ1-1; D is unclear. The CDR3 consists of 14 residues. Germline-derived CDR1 and CDR2 are SGHAT and FQNNGV. Trimming removed 3 bases at V and 0 bases at J, with 8 bases between. The chain's CDR3 is CASSFTDVNTEAFF. The CDR3 DNA reads as TGTGCCAGCAGCTTTACAGACGTGAACACTGAAGCTTTCTTT.

The chain joins TRBV11-2 to TRBJ1-1, with D unresolved. Germline V CDR1 and CDR2: SGHAT, FQNNGV. Trimming removed 1 base from V and 1 base from J, with 4 bases in between. This CDR3 comprises 13 residues. This CDR3 reads CASSLAENTEAFF. CDR3 DNA sequence: TGTGCCAGCAGCTTAGCAGAGAACACTGAAGCTTTCTTT.